The rows below give T cell receptor beta chains drawn from one sample of a study of CD8+CD57+ T cells in acquired aplastic anemia. A single record per CDR3 protein comes from TCRdb applying MiXCR to the reads. The table has approximately 300,000 distinct CDR3 sequences, about three fifths seen once; the top ten hold 1% to 1.5%. The sample consisted of sorted CD4+, CD8+, or CD8+CD57+ T cells (not recorded which) from PBMCs. Every receptor here comes from a human donor with aplastic anemia. CDR3s include the opening cysteine and the closing phenylalanine or tryptophan. D genes are given only for firm matches. Only some rows state a clone size, as once, few, many or a class for expanded clones.

d_gene: .; j_gene: TRBJ1-5; v_gene: TRBV6-5; abundance: many; CDR3nt: TGTGCCAGCAAAATCGGGGAGGGAGTGATGCCCCAGCATTTT; CDR3aa: CASKIGEGVMPQHF
d_gene: .; j_gene: TRBJ2-3; v_gene: TRBV10-3; abundance: .; CDR3nt: TGTGCCATCAGTGAGAGCAGAGGGAGAAGATACAATGAGCAGTATTTT; CDR3aa: CAISESRGRRYNEQYF
d_gene: .; j_gene: TRBJ2-2; v_gene: TRBV15; abundance: many; CDR3nt: TGTGCCACCAGCAGAGGACCTACGAACACCGGGGAGCTGTTTTTT; CDR3aa: CATSRGPTNTGELFF
d_gene: .; j_gene: TRBJ2-7; v_gene: TRBV7-9; abundance: .; CDR3nt: TGTGCCAGCAGAAACGCAGCGAGCTCCTACGAGCAGTACTTC; CDR3aa: CASRNAASSYEQYF
d_gene: TRBD2; j_gene: TRBJ2-3; v_gene: TRBV12-3/TRBV12-4; abundance: many; CDR3nt: TGTGCCAGCAGTCCGACTAGCGGGGCTAGCACAGATACGCAGTATTTT; CDR3aa: CASSPTSGASTDTQYF
d_gene: .; j_gene: TRBJ2-3; v_gene: TRBV24-1; abundance: .; CDR3nt: TGTGCCACCAGTGATCCTTACAGGGCAGATACGCAGTATTTT; CDR3aa: CATSDPYRADTQYF
d_gene: TRBD2; j_gene: TRBJ2-5; v_gene: TRBV9; abundance: .; CDR3nt: TGTGCCAGCAGCGTAGTGGGAGGGCAAAGTGAGACCCAGTACTTC; CDR3aa: CASSVVGGQSETQYF
d_gene: TRBD1; j_gene: TRBJ1-2; v_gene: TRBV7-2; abundance: .; CDR3nt: TGTGCCAGCAGCCCGGACAGGGGAGGCTACACCTTC; CDR3aa: CASSPDRGGYTF
d_gene: .; j_gene: TRBJ1-2; v_gene: TRBV12-3/TRBV12-4; abundance: .; CDR3nt: TGTGCCAGCAGTATATCACTAGGCTACACCTTC; CDR3aa: CASSISLGYTF
d_gene: .; j_gene: TRBJ1-1; v_gene: TRBV7-3; abundance: .; CDR3nt: TGTGCCAGCAGCCTCTCAGGAGGCCATGAAGCTTTCTTT; CDR3aa: CASSLSGGHEAFF
d_gene: TRBD1; j_gene: TRBJ1-1; v_gene: TRBV15; abundance: many; CDR3nt: TGTGCCACCACCTGGGACAGTCAACTCACTGAAGCTTTCTTT; CDR3aa: CATTWDSQLTEAFF
d_gene: .; j_gene: TRBJ2-3; v_gene: TRBV7-9; abundance: many; CDR3nt: TGTGCCAGCAGCTTAGTAGCGGGCACAGATACGCAGTATTTT; CDR3aa: CASSLVAGTDTQYF
d_gene: TRBD2; j_gene: TRBJ2-1; v_gene: TRBV20-1; abundance: .; CDR3nt: TGCAGTGGGAGGGAGGTACTAGCGGGAGGGCCCGATGAGCAGTTCTTC; CDR3aa: CSGREVLAGGPDEQFF
d_gene: .; j_gene: TRBJ2-5; v_gene: TRBV15; abundance: .; CDR3nt: TGTGCCACCAGCAGACGGATGCAGGGTTTTGGGGAGACCCAGTACTTC; CDR3aa: CATSRRMQGFGETQYF
d_gene: TRBD2; j_gene: TRBJ2-5; v_gene: TRBV7-9; abundance: many; CDR3nt: TGTGCCAGCAGCATCACTAGCGGGGGATACCAAGAGACCCAGTACTTC; CDR3aa: CASSITSGGYQETQYF
d_gene: .; j_gene: TRBJ2-7; v_gene: TRBV11-2; abundance: .; CDR3nt: TGTGCCAGCAGCTTACAAAGGGCCGGGGGTGGTCGGTCCTACGAGCAGTACTTC; CDR3aa: CASSLQRAGGGRSYEQYF
d_gene: .; j_gene: TRBJ1-1; v_gene: TRBV19; abundance: .; CDR3nt: TGTGCCAGTAGTAGGCGGGGTACAGGGAACACTGAAGCTTTCTTT; CDR3aa: CASSRRGTGNTEAFF
d_gene: .; j_gene: TRBJ2-1; v_gene: TRBV25-1; abundance: .; CDR3nt: TGTGCCAGCAGTGACTTGCCCTCCTACAATGAGCAGTTCTTC; CDR3aa: CASSDLPSYNEQFF
d_gene: .; j_gene: TRBJ1-6; v_gene: TRBV20-1; abundance: .; CDR3nt: TGCAGTGCTAGAGAACCCAGGGGAGGGTCACCCCTCCACTTT; CDR3aa: CSAREPRGGSPLHF
d_gene: TRBD1; j_gene: TRBJ2-7; v_gene: TRBV5-1; abundance: .; CDR3nt: TGCGCCAGCAGCTCCAAACAGGGGTGGGACTACGAGCAGTACTTC; CDR3aa: CASSSKQGWDYEQYF
d_gene: TRBD1; j_gene: TRBJ1-6; v_gene: TRBV9; abundance: .; CDR3nt: TGTGCCAGCAGCGCCACAGGGGACTCCTATAATTCACCCCTCCACTTT; CDR3aa: CASSATGDSYNSPLHF
d_gene: TRBD1; j_gene: TRBJ1-2; v_gene: TRBV10-3; abundance: .; CDR3nt: TGTACCGTAGGGGAGGGACAGGGGAACTATGGCTACACCTTC; CDR3aa: CTVGEGQGNYGYTF
d_gene: .; j_gene: TRBJ2-7; v_gene: TRBV20-1; abundance: .; CDR3nt: TGCAGTGCCGTAAGGGACCTCTACGAGCAGTACTTC; CDR3aa: CSAVRDLYEQYF
d_gene: .; j_gene: TRBJ2-5; v_gene: TRBV6-5; abundance: many; CDR3nt: TGTGCCAGCGGCCGCACGGGTTTGGGGGGAGAGACCCAGTACTTC; CDR3aa: CASGRTGLGGETQYF
d_gene: .; j_gene: TRBJ1-4; v_gene: TRBV27; abundance: many; CDR3nt: TGTGCCAGCAGTTTAGCCGGGATGGGAAAACTGTTTTTT; CDR3aa: CASSLAGMGKLFF
d_gene: .; j_gene: TRBJ2-7; v_gene: TRBV19; abundance: many; CDR3nt: TGTGCCAGTAGTATGCGAGGGTACGAGCAGTACTTC; CDR3aa: CASSMRGYEQYF
d_gene: TRBD1; j_gene: TRBJ1-1; v_gene: TRBV5-1; abundance: many; CDR3nt: TGCGCCAGCAGCTTGGGGACAGGGGATGAAGCTTTCTTT; CDR3aa: CASSLGTGDEAFF
d_gene: .; j_gene: TRBJ2-3; v_gene: TRBV7-9; abundance: .; CDR3nt: TGTGCCAGCAGCTTGGGGGACCAGAGCACAGATACGCAGTATTTT; CDR3aa: CASSLGDQSTDTQYF
d_gene: .; j_gene: TRBJ2-6; v_gene: TRBV7-3; abundance: .; CDR3nt: TGTGCCAGCAGTCGCGTCTTCGGCAGCTCTGGGGCCAACGTCCTGACTTTC; CDR3aa: CASSRVFGSSGANVLTF
d_gene: .; j_gene: TRBJ2-1; v_gene: TRBV5-1; abundance: many; CDR3nt: TGCGCCAGCAGCCGACAGACTAATGAGCAGTTCTTC; CDR3aa: CASSRQTNEQFF
d_gene: .; j_gene: TRBJ2-7; v_gene: TRBV7-6; abundance: few; CDR3nt: TGTGCCAGCAGCTTGAGCGGACCTGAGACCTACGAGCAGTACTTC; CDR3aa: CASSLSGPETYEQYF
d_gene: TRBD1; j_gene: TRBJ1-1; v_gene: TRBV7-2; abundance: .; CDR3nt: TGTGCCAGCAGCCCCGACAGGGGGGGGATGAACACTGAAGCTTTCTTT; CDR3aa: CASSPDRGGMNTEAFF
d_gene: TRBD1; j_gene: TRBJ2-5; v_gene: TRBV10-3; abundance: .; CDR3nt: TGTGCCACCAGTGTTGGAACGGGACAGGGGGCAGAGACCCAGTACTTC; CDR3aa: CATSVGTGQGAETQYF
d_gene: .; j_gene: TRBJ1-6; v_gene: TRBV7-8; abundance: many; CDR3nt: TGTGCCAGCAGCTTCGAGACAGCTTATAATTCACCCCTCCACTTT; CDR3aa: CASSFETAYNSPLHF
d_gene: .; j_gene: TRBJ1-2; v_gene: TRBV15; abundance: few; CDR3nt: TGTGCCACCAGCAGAGATAGAGGGGGGGGTTATGGCTACACCTTC; CDR3aa: CATSRDRGGGYGYTF
d_gene: .; j_gene: TRBJ1-6; v_gene: TRBV7-3; abundance: .; CDR3nt: TGTGCCAGCAGCTTAAGATCCGCAAATTCACCCCTCCACTTT; CDR3aa: CASSLRSANSPLHF
d_gene: .; j_gene: TRBJ1-2; v_gene: TRBV10-3; abundance: .; CDR3nt: TGTGCCATCAGTGAACGTCTGATGAGATATGGCTACACCTTC; CDR3aa: CAISERLMRYGYTF
d_gene: TRBD2; j_gene: TRBJ2-1; v_gene: TRBV20-1; abundance: .; CDR3nt: TGCAGTGCTAGTGCGGGACTAGCGGGGACCAATGAGCAGTTCTTC; CDR3aa: CSASAGLAGTNEQFF
d_gene: .; j_gene: TRBJ2-1; v_gene: TRBV29-1; abundance: .; CDR3nt: TGCAGCGTTGGAGGAGCGGTATCCTACAATGAGCAGTTCTTC; CDR3aa: CSVGGAVSYNEQFF
d_gene: .; j_gene: TRBJ1-2; v_gene: TRBV20-1; abundance: few; CDR3nt: TGCAGTGCTTGGGGGTCAGGGAACTATGGCTACACCTTC; CDR3aa: CSAWGSGNYGYTF
d_gene: .; j_gene: TRBJ2-5; v_gene: TRBV7-3; abundance: .; CDR3nt: TGTGCCAGCAGCCAACCCCAGATTTGGCACCCCCGTAGAGGGACCCAGTACTTC; CDR3aa: CASSQPQIWHPRRGTQYF
d_gene: .; j_gene: TRBJ2-6; v_gene: TRBV5-1; abundance: many; CDR3nt: TGCGCCAGCAGCACCGAGGGGTCTGGGGCCAACGTCCTGACTTTC; CDR3aa: CASSTEGSGANVLTF